This TCR beta chain was captured by sequencing in a study of cytomegalovirus exposure and HLA in healthy donors. V was cut by 1 base and J by 3 bases, with 12 bases left in between. This CDR3 has 15 residues. Germline lookup yields CDR1 MGHRA and CDR2 YSYEKL. Vbeta (60) and Jbeta (13) primers were used in the PCR. Clones were sequenced by immunoSEQ multiplex PCR, and TCRdb holds only the in-frame ones, with some missing. The sample consists of under 55,000 clones, approximately 70% of them appearing once. Source material: PBMCs. The TCR originated in a woman aged 50 to 60 in good health and CMV-seronegative. V usage is TRBV4-1 and J usage is TRBJ2-5, with D unresolved. The CDR3 here is CASSQVGRQEETQYF. DNA of the CDR3: TGCGCCAGCAGCCAAGTCGGCCGTCAGGAAGAGACCCAGTACTTC.